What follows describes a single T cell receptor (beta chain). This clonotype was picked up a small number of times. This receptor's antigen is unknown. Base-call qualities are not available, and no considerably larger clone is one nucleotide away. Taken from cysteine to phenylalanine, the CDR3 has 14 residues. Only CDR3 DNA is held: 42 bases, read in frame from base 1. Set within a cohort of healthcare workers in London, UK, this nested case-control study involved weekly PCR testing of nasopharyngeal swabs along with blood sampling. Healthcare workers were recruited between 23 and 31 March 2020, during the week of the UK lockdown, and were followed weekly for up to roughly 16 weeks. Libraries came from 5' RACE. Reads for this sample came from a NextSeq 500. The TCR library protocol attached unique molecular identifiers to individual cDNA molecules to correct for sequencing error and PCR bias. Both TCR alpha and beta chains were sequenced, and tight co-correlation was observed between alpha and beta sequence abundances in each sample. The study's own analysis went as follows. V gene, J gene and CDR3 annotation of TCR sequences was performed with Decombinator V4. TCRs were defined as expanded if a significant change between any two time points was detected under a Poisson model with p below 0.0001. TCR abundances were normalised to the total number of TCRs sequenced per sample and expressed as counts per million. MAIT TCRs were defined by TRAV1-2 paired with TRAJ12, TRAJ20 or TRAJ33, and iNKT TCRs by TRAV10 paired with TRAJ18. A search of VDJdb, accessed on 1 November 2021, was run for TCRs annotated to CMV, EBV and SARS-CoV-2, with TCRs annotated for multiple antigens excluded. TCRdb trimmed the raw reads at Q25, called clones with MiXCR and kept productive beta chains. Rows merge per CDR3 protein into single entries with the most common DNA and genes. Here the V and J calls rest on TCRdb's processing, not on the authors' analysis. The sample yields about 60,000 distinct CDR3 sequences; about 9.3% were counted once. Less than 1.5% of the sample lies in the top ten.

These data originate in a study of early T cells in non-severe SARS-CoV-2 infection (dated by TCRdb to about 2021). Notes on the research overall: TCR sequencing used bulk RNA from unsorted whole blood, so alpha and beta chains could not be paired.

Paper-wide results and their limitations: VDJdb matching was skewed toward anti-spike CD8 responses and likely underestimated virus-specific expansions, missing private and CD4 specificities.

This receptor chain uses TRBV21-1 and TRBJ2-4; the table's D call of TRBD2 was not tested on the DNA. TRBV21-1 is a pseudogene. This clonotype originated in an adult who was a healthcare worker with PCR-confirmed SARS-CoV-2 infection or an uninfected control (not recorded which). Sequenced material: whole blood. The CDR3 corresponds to CASSKEKGQNIQYF. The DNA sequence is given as TGTGCCAGCAGCAAAGAGAAGGGCCAAAACATTCAGTACTTC.